This T cell receptor beta chain was recovered during a study of T cell responses to AZD1222 COVID-19 vaccine. CDR3 size: 13 residues. The germline CDR1 and CDR2 sequences are MDHEN and SYDVKM. The V and J ends lost 2 bases and 8 bases respectively, with 12 bases between them. The study, taken as a whole, reports: A rise in Spike-specific TCR breadth and depth followed two AZD1222 doses. Spike-spanning, vaccine-associated CD4 TCRs were dominant at 160-218 and 743-854.

Regarding this clone: What it binds is not known.

The assay was immunoSEQ multiplex PCR, and TCRdb's table has in-frame clones only and misses some. The sample has more than 75,000 clones; around 90% are singletons. V gene TRBV28 combines with J gene TRBJ1-2; a possible D gene is TRBD1 (5 bases). The TCR sequence derives from an adult in good health. The sample here was peripheral blood, taken on day 0 of AZD1222 vaccination. CDR3 protein: CASSLGRDRGYTF. CDR3 bases: TGTGCCAGCAGTTTAGGCAGGGATCGCGGCTACACCTTC.